The 9 T cell receptor beta chains presented below share a single source sample, sequenced in a study of graft-versus-host responses after intestinal transplantation. Profiling relied on immunoSEQ multiplex PCR, and the TCRdb table lists in-frame clones only, not all of them. The table has approximately 90,000 clones, about 93% seen once. These receptors' targets are unknown. The source material was unstimulated CD8+ T cells sorted from spleen or lymph node cells, sampled before intestinal transplant. These receptors were obtained from a human donor who received an intestinal transplant.

The chain combines TRBV6-5 with TRBJ2-1; possibly TRBD2 for D (6 bases). V shed 6 bases and J shed 5 bases, with 17 bases lying between them. The CDR3 runs 15 residues. Looked up from germline, CDR1 is MNHEY and CDR2 is SVGAGI. CDR3 region: CASRDFSGAHNEQFF. CDR3 DNA: TGTGCCAGCAGGGATTTTTCGGGAGCTCACAATGAGCAGTTCTTC.

The J gene is TRBJ1-6, the V gene TRBV7-9, with D possibly being TRBD1 (5 bases). The V gene's germline CDR1 is SEHNR and CDR2 FQNEAQ (reference sequence). The CDR3 loop spans 17 amino acids. V lost 2 bases, J lost 5 bases, and 16 bases lay in between. CDR3 residues: CASSLRGSAEDNSPLHF. The CDR3 region has the DNA TGTGCCAGCAGCTTAAGGGGATCCGCGGAAGATAATTCACCCCTCCACTTT.

The chain uses TRBV4-1 and TRBJ2-7; the D gene is possibly TRBD2 (6 bases). Looked up from germline, CDR1 is MGHRA and CDR2 is YSYEKL. Trimming removed 4 bases at V and 1 base at J, with 11 bases between. The CDR3 contains 14 residues. CDR3 in amino acids: CASSPYAGSYEQYF. CDR3 nucleotides: TGCGCCAGCAGCCCCTATGCGGGATCCTACGAGCAGTACTTC.

The chain uses TRBV30 and TRBJ2-7; 8 bases are a match to TRBD1. Losses at the gene ends were 5 bases for V and 6 bases for J; bases not matched to a gene: 6. Germline V gene data show CDR1 as GTSNPN and CDR2 as SVGIG (reference sequence). CDR3 size: 12 residues. CDR3 amino acids: CAWGQGLSEQYF. CDR3 DNA: TGTGCCTGGGGACAGGGCCTAAGCGAGCAGTACTTC. The whole variable domain, filled in from reference TRBV30 and TRBJ2-7, reads SQTIHQWPATLVQPVGSPLSLECTVEGTSNPNLYWYRQAAGRGLQLLFYSVGIGQISSEVPQNLSASRPQDRQFILSSKKLLLSDSGFYLCAWGQGLSEQYFGPGTRLTVT.

The genes are TRBV5-6 and TRBJ2-7; 7 bases line up with TRBD1. CDR3 length: 14 residues. Germline trimming cut 4 bases from V and 0 bases from J; bases unmatched to any gene: 4. Germline CDR1 and CDR2: SGHDT and YYEEEE. The CDR3 DNA reads TGTGCCAGCAGCATGGACAGGAGCTCCTACGAGCAGTACTTC. Translation: CASSMDRSSYEQYF.

This chain connects TRBV5-1 to TRBJ1-1; TRBD1 matches at 8 bases. Trimming cost V 4 bases and J 0 bases; bases outside gene matches: 8. This CDR3 has 16 residues. CDR1 is SGHRS and CDR2 is YFSETQ in the germline V gene. The CDR3 DNA follows: TGCGCCAGCAGCGCCTGGACAGGGAAGGTGAACACTGAAGCTTTCTTT. Protein sequence: CASSAWTGKVNTEAFF.

A single count supports this clone. The chain carries TRBV11-2 and TRBJ2-7, with D possibly matching TRBD1 (6 bases). Per the germline V gene, CDR1 is SGHAT and CDR2 is FQNNGV. V shed 1 base and J shed 7 bases, with 11 bases lying between them. This CDR3 comprises 13 residues. CDR3 bases: TGTGCCAGCAGCTTAGTAGGCCAGGGGGAGCAGTACTTC. Encoded protein: CASSLVGQGEQYF.

The J gene is TRBJ1-2, the V gene TRBV5-1; 8 bases agree with TRBD1. The CDR3 is 17 residues long. CDR1 SGHRS and CDR2 YFSETQ come from the germline V gene. Trimming cost V 0 bases and J 4 bases; bases outside gene matches: 11. The CDR3 loop reads CASSLAGQGAPGYGYTF. In DNA form, the CDR3 reads TGCGCCAGCAGCTTGGCTGGGCAGGGGGCGCCAGGCTATGGCTACACCTTC.

V usage is TRBV7-9 and J usage is TRBJ1-3; a weak D match, TRBD1 (5 bases). Germline V gene lookup returns CDR1 SEHNR and CDR2 FQNEAQ (reference sequence). This CDR3 has 17 amino acids. Deletions cut 5 bases from V and 2 bases from J, with 19 bases between. The DNA of the CDR3 is TGTGCCAGCAGCCAAACCCGGGAGGGGAACCCTGGAAACACCATATATTTT. Its translation: CASSQTREGNPGNTIYF.